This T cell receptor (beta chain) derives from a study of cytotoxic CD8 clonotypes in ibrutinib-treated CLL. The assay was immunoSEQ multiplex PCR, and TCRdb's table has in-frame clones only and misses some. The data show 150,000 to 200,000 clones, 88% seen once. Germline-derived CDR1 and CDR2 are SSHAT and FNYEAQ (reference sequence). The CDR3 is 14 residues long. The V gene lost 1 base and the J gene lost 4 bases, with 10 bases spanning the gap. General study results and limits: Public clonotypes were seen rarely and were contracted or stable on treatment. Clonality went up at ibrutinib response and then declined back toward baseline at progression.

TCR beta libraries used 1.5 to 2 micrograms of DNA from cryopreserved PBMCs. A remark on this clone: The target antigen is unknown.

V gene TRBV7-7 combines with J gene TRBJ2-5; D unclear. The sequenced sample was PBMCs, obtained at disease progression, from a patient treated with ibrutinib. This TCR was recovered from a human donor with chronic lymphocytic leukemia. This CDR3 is CASSLEGGLETQYF. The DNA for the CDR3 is TGTGCCAGCAGCTTAGAAGGTGGATTAGAGACCCAGTACTTC.